The clone carrying this TCR beta chain has a handful of counts. Its specificity is not known. Hyperthyroidism had been newly diagnosed in patients aged 18 to 65, and its duration was under 2 months. Cells are PBMCs isolated from over 7.5 ml of fresh blood. The data originate from a study of T cells in Graves' hyperthyroidism and ophthalmopathy. Study-wide findings and caveats: For ophthalmopathy, model prediction preceded onset by a median about 6 months.

V gave up 1 base and J gave up 0 bases, with 13 bases separating them. The CDR3 has 17 residues. Germline CDR1 LGHNT, CDR2 FRNRAP. Authors of the study amplified TCR beta CDR3 regions from RNA transcripts. First-round RT-PCR targeting the TCR CDR3 was performed with the HTBI primer set. TCRdb passed the multiplex PCR reads through MiXCR, listing each CDR3 protein once. The sample yields about 480,000 distinct CDR3 sequences, 13% to 15% seen once. This rearrangement joins TRBV12-5 to TRBJ2-1; tentative D call: TRBD1 (5 bases). The sequenced sample was blood. The clonotype was recovered from a woman between 18 and 30 years old with Graves' hyperthyroidism. The CDR3 nucleotides read TGTGCTAGTGGTTTGGATCGACAGACCCTCTCCTACAATGAGCAGTTCTTC. Translated: CASGLDRQTLSYNEQFF.